The rows below give T cell receptor beta chains drawn from one sample of a study of response to subunit inactivated influenza vaccine. TCRdb reanalysed the RT-PCR reads using MiXCR and keeps one entry per CDR3 protein. The sample carries hundreds of thousands of distinct CDR3 sequences, about 15% recorded once. This material consisted of CD4+ T cells sorted from PBMCs, taken less than 25 months after vaccination. The receptors shown here come from a man aged 45-69 years who received an inactivated influenza vaccine. The CDR3 runs from the conserved cysteine through the conserved F or W. A D gene is named only where the DNA matches it firmly. The listing skips clone size in some rows; elsewhere it reads once, few, many or a size class.

TRBV5-5	TRBJ2-5	TRBD2	few	TGTGCCAGCAGCTTAACTAGCGAATTTCAAGAGACCCAGTACTTC	CASSLTSEFQETQYF
TRBV7-9	TRBJ2-7	TRBD1	few	TGTGCCAGCAGCTTATTTGGGACAGGGGGCTACGAGCAGTACTTC	CASSLFGTGGYEQYF
TRBV20-1	TRBJ2-1	NA	NA	TGCAGTGCTAGGACTTTGGGGGAGGCAACCTACAATGAGCAGTTCTTC	CSARTLGEATYNEQFF
TRBV11-2	TRBJ2-1	NA	few	TGTGCCAGCAGCTTAGAGCTGGACCGGGCTGAGCAGTTCTTC	CASSLELDRAEQFF
TRBV20-1	TRBJ1-2	NA	NA	TGCAGTGCAAGACCGAGGGGTGATTATGGCTACACCTTC	CSARPRGDYGYTF
TRBV14	TRBJ2-6	TRBD2	NA	TGTGCCAGCAGCCGTCTGGCTAGCGGGAGGGCTGGGGCCAACGTCCTGACTTTC	CASSRLASGRAGANVLTF
TRBV28	TRBJ2-7	TRBD1	NA	TGTGCCAGCCTAATGACCGGGACAGGGGTGAGAGAGCAGTACTTC	CASLMTGTGVREQYF
TRBV12-3/TRBV12-4	TRBJ2-2	NA	few	TGTGCCAGCCGCCAGGCGGGCACCGGGGAGCTGTTTTTT	CASRQAGTGELFF
TRBV30	TRBJ1-1	TRBD1	few	TGTGCCTGGAGTACCACAGGGGGCACTGAAGCTTTCTTT	CAWSTTGGTEAFF
TRBV29-1	TRBJ2-1	TRBD2	few	TGCAGCGTTGAAGATCGCGGGGGCTCCTACAATGAGCAGTTCTTC	CSVEDRGGSYNEQFF
TRBV5-1	TRBJ2-1	TRBD2	many	TGCGCCAGCAGCTTGGCGCCGACTAGCGGAGACAATGAGCAGTTCTTC	CASSLAPTSGDNEQFF
TRBV13	TRBJ2-3	TRBD2	NA	TGTGCCAGCCGGACTAGCGGCTCTGATACGCAGTATTTT	CASRTSGSDTQYF
TRBV19	TRBJ2-3	NA	NA	TGTGCCAGTAGTACGTCAAGAACGGGGCGAGATACGCAGTATTTT	CASSTSRTGRDTQYF
TRBV15	TRBJ2-1	TRBD2	NA	TGTGCCACCAGCATCCTTTTAGCGGGAGGGCCCCAGGATGAGCAGTTCTTC	CATSILLAGGPQDEQFF
TRBV4-1	TRBJ2-1	NA	few	TGCGCCAGCAGCCAAACCCCTTTAACGATAGGTGAGCAGTTCTTC	CASSQTPLTIGEQFF
TRBV2	TRBJ2-7	NA	NA	TGTGCCAGCAGTCAACAGACAACAGGGATAGGGGAGCAGTACTTC	CASSQQTTGIGEQYF
TRBV9	TRBJ2-2	TRBD2	few	TGTGCCAGCAGCACCGGGACTAGCGGCCTCACCGGGGAGCTGTTTTTT	CASSTGTSGLTGELFF
TRBV12-3/TRBV12-4	TRBJ2-5	TRBD1	NA	TGTGCCAGCAGTTTAGGGGGACAGCTCCAAGAGACCCAGTACTTC	CASSLGGQLQETQYF
TRBV4-3	TRBJ1-1	NA	many	TGCGCCAGCAGCCAAGACGTGGACTCTACTGAAGCTTTCTTT	CASSQDVDSTEAFF
TRBV15	TRBJ2-4	TRBD1	NA	TGTGCCACCAGCAGATCAAAGGGGACAGGGACAAACATTCAGTACTTC	CATSRSKGTGTNIQYF
TRBV3-1	TRBJ1-5	TRBD1	many	TGTGCCAGCAGCTCAGACAGGGGCAATCAGCCCCAGCATTTT	CASSSDRGNQPQHF
TRBV10-3	TRBJ1-3	NA	NA	TGTGCCATCAGTCCGGACGCTAAATTCGGAAACACCATATATTTT	CAISPDAKFGNTIYF
TRBV7-2	TRBJ2-7	NA	many	TGTGCCAGCAGCTTAGGCCCAAGGGACTTCGAGCAGTACTTC	CASSLGPRDFEQYF
TRBV12-3/TRBV12-4	TRBJ1-1	NA	NA	TGTGCCAGCAGTTTAGAGTTAGGGGTGGGCACTGAAGCTTTCTTT	CASSLELGVGTEAFF
TRBV10-2	TRBJ2-3	NA	many	TGCGCCAGCAGTGAGGAAAGGTTTCCAACGACTAGCACAGATACGCAGTATTTT	CASSEERFPTTSTDTQYF
TRBV12-3/TRBV12-4	TRBJ2-7	NA	few	TGTGCCAGCAGTTTAGGGGCAGGGGCGACCTACGAGCAGTACTTC	CASSLGAGATYEQYF
TRBV11-1	TRBJ1-2	TRBD1	NA	TGTGCCAGCAGCCCCTGGGACAGGGGGCTGGATGGCTACACCTTC	CASSPWDRGLDGYTF
TRBV15	TRBJ2-1	NA	few	TGTGCCACCAGCAGAGAATTTTACAATGAGCAGTTCTTC	CATSREFYNEQFF
TRBV28	TRBJ2-3	NA	many	TGTGCCAGCTGTTCCAGGCCCACAGATACGCAGTATTTT	CASCSRPTDTQYF
TRBV12-3/TRBV12-4	TRBJ2-7	TRBD1	many	TGCGCCAGCAGCTTCGGGACAGGGGCCTACGAGCAGTACTTC	CASSFGTGAYEQYF
TRBV19	TRBJ2-7	TRBD2	NA	TGTGCCAGTAGTATCCTAGCGGGAGGGCCAAACGAGCAGTACTTC	CASSILAGGPNEQYF
TRBV5-4	TRBJ2-1	TRBD2	many	TGTGCCAGCAGCTTAGCGGGAGGGCCCAGCAATGAGCAGTTCTTC	CASSLAGGPSNEQFF
TRBV12-5	TRBJ2-1	TRBD1	few	TGTGCTAGTGCCCGTGACAGGGAGAATGAGCAGTTCTTC	CASARDRENEQFF
TRBV11-2	TRBJ2-1	TRBD2	NA	TGTGCCAGCAGCTCTCCGATGGCGGGGGGGCCTTTCACCTACAATGAGCAGTTCTTC	CASSSPMAGGPFTYNEQFF
TRBV25-1	TRBJ2-5	TRBD1	few	TGTGCCAGCAGTGATAGTAGGGGGCACCCCTCGTCTTACTTC	CASSDSRGHPSSYF
TRBV29-1	TRBJ2-5	NA	few	TGCAGCGTTGCAGGCGCTCAAGAGACCCAGTACTTC	CSVAGAQETQYF
TRBV24-1	TRBJ2-2	NA	few	TGTGCCACCAGTGATTTGCATCCGGCTCTCGGGGAGCTGTTTTTT	CATSDLHPALGELFF
TRBV15	TRBJ2-1	TRBD1	few	TGTGCCACCAGCAGAGATCTGGGGACAGGCTACAATGAGCAGTTCTTC	CATSRDLGTGYNEQFF
TRBV15	TRBJ2-7	TRBD2	few	TGTGCCACCAGCAGCCCGACTAGCGGGAGGGCATACGAGCAGTACTTC	CATSSPTSGRAYEQYF
TRBV12-3/TRBV12-4	TRBJ2-2	NA	few	TGTGCCAGCAGTTCAGGGACACCCGGGGAGCTGTTTTTT	CASSSGTPGELFF